The clone carrying this T cell receptor (beta chain) turned up a few times. Its antigen is unknown. The data were taken from a study of CD8 T cells in ankylosing spondylitis. In TCRdb, the 5' RACE reads were re-called with MiXCR into one record per CDR3 protein. The sample lists fewer than 450,000 distinct CDR3 sequences, roughly 18% occurring once. Overall study findings and caveats: What appeared characteristic of ankylosing spondylitis blood was a TCR beta motif of eight highly homologous variants. CD8+ by phenotype, disease-linked clones were relatively rare in peripheral blood.

CDR3 size: 16 residues. V trimming: 5 bases; J trimming: 0 bases; junction bases outside the gene matches: 6. Germline assignment: CDR1 SGHTA and CDR2 FQGNSA. The receptor's source is a male donor with ankylosing spondylitis. The material sequenced was blood, either unsorted or a sorted T cell fraction (not recorded which). The rearrangement uses TRBV7-2 and TRBJ2-3, with TRBD1 matching 9 bases. CDR3 DNA sequence: TGTGCCAGCAGCACAGACAGGGGGTTGAGCACAGATACGCAGTATTTT. Its translation is CASSTDRGLSTDTQYF.